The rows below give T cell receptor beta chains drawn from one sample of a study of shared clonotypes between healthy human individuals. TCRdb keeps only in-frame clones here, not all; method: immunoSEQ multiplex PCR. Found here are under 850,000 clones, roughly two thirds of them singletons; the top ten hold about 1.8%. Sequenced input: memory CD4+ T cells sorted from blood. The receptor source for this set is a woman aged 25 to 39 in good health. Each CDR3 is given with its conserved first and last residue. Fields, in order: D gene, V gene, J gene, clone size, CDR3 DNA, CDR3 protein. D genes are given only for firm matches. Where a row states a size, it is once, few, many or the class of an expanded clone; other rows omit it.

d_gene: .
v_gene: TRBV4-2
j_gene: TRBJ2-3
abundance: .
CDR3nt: TGTGCCAGCAGTCCATCGGGGCCCGACCGTGATACGCAGTATTTT
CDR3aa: CASSPSGPDRDTQYF

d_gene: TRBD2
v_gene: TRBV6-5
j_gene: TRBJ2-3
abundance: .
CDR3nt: TGTGCCAGCCCGGGACTAGCGGGAGTAATAGATACGCAGTATTTT
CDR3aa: CASPGLAGVIDTQYF

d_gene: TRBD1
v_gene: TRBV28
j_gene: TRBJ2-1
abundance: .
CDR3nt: TGTGCCAGCAGTTTGGACAGGGGGTTCTACAATGAGCAGTTCTTC
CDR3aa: CASSLDRGFYNEQFF

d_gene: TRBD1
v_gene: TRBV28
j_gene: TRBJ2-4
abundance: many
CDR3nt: TGTGCCAGCAGTAAATCCGGGACAGGGATGGCCAAAAACATTCAGTACTTC
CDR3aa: CASSKSGTGMAKNIQYF

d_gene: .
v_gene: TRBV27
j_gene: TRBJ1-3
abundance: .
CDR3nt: TGTGCCAGCAGTTCGGACAGAGCTGGAAACACCATATATTTT
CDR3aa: CASSSDRAGNTIYF

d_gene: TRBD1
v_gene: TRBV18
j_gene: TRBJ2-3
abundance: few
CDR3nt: TGTGCCAGCTCACCACTCCGGGACAGGACAGATACGCAGTATTTT
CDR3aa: CASSPLRDRTDTQYF

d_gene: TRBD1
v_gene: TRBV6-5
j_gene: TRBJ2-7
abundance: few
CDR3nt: TGTGCCAGCAGTTACATCGGGACAGGGTCCTACGAGCAGTACTTC
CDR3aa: CASSYIGTGSYEQYF

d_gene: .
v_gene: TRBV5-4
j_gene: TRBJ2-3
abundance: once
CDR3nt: TGTGCCAGCAGCTCCTCAGGGACTCCGGATACGCAGTATTTT
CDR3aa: CASSSSGTPDTQYF

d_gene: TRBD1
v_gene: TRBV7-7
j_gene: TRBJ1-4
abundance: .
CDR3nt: TGTGCCAGCAGCTTAGGGACAGGGGCCGCTAATGAAAAACTGTTTTTT
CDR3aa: CASSLGTGAANEKLFF

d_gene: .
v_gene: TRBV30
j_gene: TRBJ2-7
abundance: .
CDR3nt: TGTGCCTGGAGTGTACCCGGGTTTATCAGGTCCTACGAGCAGTACTTC
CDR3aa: CAWSVPGFIRSYEQYF

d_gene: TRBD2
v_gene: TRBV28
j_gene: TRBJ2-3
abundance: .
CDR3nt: TGTGCCAGCAGTGTAGTAGCGGGAGAGGAGACAGATACGCAGTATTTT
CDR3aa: CASSVVAGEETDTQYF

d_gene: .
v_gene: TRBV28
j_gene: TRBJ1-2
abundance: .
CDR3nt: TGTGCCACTCGTGTAGTGGGCAGGGGTAGTGGCTACACCTTC
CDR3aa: CATRVVGRGSGYTF

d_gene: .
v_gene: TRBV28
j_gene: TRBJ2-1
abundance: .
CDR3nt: TGTGCCAGCAGTTTTGGGACATCTCACGTGTGGCAGTTCTTC
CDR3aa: CASSFGTSHVWQFF

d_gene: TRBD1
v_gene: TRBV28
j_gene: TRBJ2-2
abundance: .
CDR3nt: TGTGCCGGGGGTCAGGGGGAACGCGGGGAGCTGTTTTTT
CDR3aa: CAGGQGERGELFF

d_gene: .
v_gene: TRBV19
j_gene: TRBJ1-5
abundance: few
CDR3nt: TGTGCCAGTACGAGTGGCAATCAGCCCCAGCATTTT
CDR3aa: CASTSGNQPQHF

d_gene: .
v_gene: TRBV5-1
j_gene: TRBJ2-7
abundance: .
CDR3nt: TGCGCCAGCAGCTACAATGATAACAGGGGAGGTGAGCAGTACTTC
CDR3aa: CASSYNDNRGGEQYF

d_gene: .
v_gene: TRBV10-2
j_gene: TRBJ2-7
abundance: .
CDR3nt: TGCGCCAGCAGTGTACGGCTTGGCGAGCAGTACTTC
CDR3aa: CASSVRLGEQYF

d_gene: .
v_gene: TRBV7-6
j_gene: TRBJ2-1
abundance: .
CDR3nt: TGTGCCAGCAGCTTACGCACTAGAGCGACACACAATGAGCAGTTCTTC
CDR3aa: CASSLRTRATHNEQFF

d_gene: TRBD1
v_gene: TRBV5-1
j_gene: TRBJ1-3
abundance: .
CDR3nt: TGCGCCAGCAGCCAAACAGGGGAGTACTCTGGAAACACCATATATTTT
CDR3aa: CASSQTGEYSGNTIYF

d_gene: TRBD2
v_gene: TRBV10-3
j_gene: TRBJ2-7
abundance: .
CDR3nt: TGTGCCATCGGACGGACTAGCGGGACCTACGAGCAGTACTTC
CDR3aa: CAIGRTSGTYEQYF

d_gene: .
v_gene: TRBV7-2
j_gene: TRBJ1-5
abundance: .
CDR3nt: TGTGCCAGCAGCCCCTCAGCCCTCGTCAATCAGCCCCAGCATTTT
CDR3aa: CASSPSALVNQPQHF

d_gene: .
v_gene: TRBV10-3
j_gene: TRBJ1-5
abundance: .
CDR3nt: TGTGCCATCAGTGAGTCGGGGGGGCAGGGTGGCAATCAGCCCCAGCATTTT
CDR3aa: CAISESGGQGGNQPQHF

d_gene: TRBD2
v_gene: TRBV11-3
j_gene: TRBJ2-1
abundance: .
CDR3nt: TGTGCCAGCAGCTTAGTAGCTAGCGGAGGAAGGGAGTTCTTC
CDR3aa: CASSLVASGGREFF

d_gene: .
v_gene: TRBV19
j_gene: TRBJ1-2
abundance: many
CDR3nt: TGTGCCAGTAGTATACACGGACTGAACTATGGCTACACCTTC
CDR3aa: CASSIHGLNYGYTF

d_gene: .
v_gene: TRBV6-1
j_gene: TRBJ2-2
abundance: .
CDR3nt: TGTGCCAGCGGTCGGGATTCAGCCGGGGAGCTGTTTTTT
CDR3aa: CASGRDSAGELFF

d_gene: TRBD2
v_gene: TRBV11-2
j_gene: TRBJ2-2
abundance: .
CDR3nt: TGTGCCAGCAGCGCGACTAGCGGGAACACCGGGGAGCTGTTTTTT
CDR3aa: CASSATSGNTGELFF

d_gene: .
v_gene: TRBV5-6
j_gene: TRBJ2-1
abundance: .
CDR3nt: TGTGCCAGCAGCTTGGCGGGCGGGAACTACAATGAGCAGTTCTTC
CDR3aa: CASSLAGGNYNEQFF

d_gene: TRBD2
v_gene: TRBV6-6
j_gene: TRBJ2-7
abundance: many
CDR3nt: TGTGCCAGCAGTTACGGCGGGAGGGCCGGAGAGCAGTACTTC
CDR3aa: CASSYGGRAGEQYF

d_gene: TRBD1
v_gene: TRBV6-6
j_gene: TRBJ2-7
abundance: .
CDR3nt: TGTGCCAGCAGGGAAGGACAGGGGAGGTCGCGGGAGCAGTACTTC
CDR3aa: CASREGQGRSREQYF

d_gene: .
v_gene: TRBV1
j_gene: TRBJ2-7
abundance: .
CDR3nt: TGCACCAGCAGCCAGCCTCCGGGACTAGCTTATCGTCGTGGGTACGAGCAGTACTTC
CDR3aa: CTSSQPPGLAYRRGYEQYF

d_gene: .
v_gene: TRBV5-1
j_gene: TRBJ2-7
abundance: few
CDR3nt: TGCGCCAGCACCGAGGGAACCGTACCCTACGAGCAGTACTTC
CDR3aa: CASTEGTVPYEQYF

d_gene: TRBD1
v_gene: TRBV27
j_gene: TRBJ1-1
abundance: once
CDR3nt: TGTGCCAGCATGGGGCCCCGGGACAGGGGGCTAGGTACTGAAGCTTTCTTT
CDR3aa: CASMGPRDRGLGTEAFF

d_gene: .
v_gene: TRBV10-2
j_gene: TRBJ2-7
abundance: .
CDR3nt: TGCGCCAGCAGCCCACGTGGGAGTACCTACGAGCAGTACTTC
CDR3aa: CASSPRGSTYEQYF

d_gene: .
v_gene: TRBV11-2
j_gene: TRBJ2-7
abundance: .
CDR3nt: TGTGCCAGCAGCTTACGGGCCCAGGCGGAGCAGTACTTC
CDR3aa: CASSLRAQAEQYF

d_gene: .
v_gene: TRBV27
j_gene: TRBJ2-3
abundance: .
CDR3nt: TGTGCCAGCAGTGTGGACTATAGCACAGATACGCAGTATTTT
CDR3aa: CASSVDYSTDTQYF

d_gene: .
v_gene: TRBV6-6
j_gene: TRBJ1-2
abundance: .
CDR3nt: TGTGCCAGCAGTTACTCGGTTAACGGGGGCGACGGCTACACCTTC
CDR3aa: CASSYSVNGGDGYTF

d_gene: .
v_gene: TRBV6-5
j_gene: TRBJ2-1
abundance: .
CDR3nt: TGTGCCAGCAGTACGCGGCCCAGTGAGGGGAATGAGCAGTTCTTC
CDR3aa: CASSTRPSEGNEQFF

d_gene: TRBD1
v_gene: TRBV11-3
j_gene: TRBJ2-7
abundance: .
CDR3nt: TGTGCCAGCAGCGGATCAGCCGGGACAGGGATCGATGAAGAGCAGTACTTC
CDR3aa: CASSGSAGTGIDEEQYF

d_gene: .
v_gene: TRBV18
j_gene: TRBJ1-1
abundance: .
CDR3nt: TGTGCCAGCTCACTTGGGGGGGTGAACACTGAAGCTTTCTTT
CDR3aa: CASSLGGVNTEAFF

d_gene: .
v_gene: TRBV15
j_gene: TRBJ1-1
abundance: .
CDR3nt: TGTGCCACCAGCAGAGATCGAAACCGTGAAGCTTTCTTT
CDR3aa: CATSRDRNREAFF

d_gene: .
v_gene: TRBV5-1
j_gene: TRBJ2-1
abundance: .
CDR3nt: TGCGCCAGCAGCTTGAGCGGAACCCCCTATGAGCAGTTCTTC
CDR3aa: CASSLSGTPYEQFF

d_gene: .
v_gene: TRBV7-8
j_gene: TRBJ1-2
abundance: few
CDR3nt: TGTGCCAGCAGCCTTAGCCCGGGAGCATCTAACTATGGCTACACCTTC
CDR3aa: CASSLSPGASNYGYTF

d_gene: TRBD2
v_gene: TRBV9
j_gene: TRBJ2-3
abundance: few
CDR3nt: TGTGCCAGCAGCGCACGGGGGCGGGAGGGCGTTACAGATACGCAGTATTTT
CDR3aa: CASSARGREGVTDTQYF

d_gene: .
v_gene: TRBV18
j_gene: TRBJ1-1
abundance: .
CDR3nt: TGTGCCAGCTCACTCGGGAAATGGGGCGCTGAAGCTTTCTTT
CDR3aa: CASSLGKWGAEAFF

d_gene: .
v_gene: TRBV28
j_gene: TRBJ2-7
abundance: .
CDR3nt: TGTGCCACCGACAGTCCGCCTAACGAGCAGTACTTC
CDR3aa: CATDSPPNEQYF

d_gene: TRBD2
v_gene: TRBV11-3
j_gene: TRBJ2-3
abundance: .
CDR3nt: TGTGCCAGCATTCGGGGGGGTTTTAGCACAGATACGCAGTATTTT
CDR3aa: CASIRGGFSTDTQYF

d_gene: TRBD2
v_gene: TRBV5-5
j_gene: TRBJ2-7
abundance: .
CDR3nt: TGTGCCAGCAGCTTCCCGGGACTAGAAGCGTCCTACGAGCAGTACTTC
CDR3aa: CASSFPGLEASYEQYF

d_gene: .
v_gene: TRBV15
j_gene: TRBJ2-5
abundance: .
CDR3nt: TGTGCCACCAGCAGAGATCATACAGAAGAGACCCAGTACTTC
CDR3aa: CATSRDHTEETQYF

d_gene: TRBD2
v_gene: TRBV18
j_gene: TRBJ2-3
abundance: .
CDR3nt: TGTGCCAGCTCACCAAGCGGGGTCCGCACAGATACGCAGTATTTT
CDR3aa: CASSPSGVRTDTQYF

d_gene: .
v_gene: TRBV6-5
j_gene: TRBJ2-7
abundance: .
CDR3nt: TGTGCCAGCAGCCTCCAAGGAGGCGAGCAGTACTTC
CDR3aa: CASSLQGGEQYF

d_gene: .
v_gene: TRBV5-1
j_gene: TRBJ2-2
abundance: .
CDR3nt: TGCGCCAGCAGCTTTCCCCGAACCGAGACCGGGGAGCTGTTTTTT
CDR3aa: CASSFPRTETGELFF

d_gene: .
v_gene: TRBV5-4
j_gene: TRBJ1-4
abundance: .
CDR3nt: TGTGCCAGCAGCCCCTGGACGGGGGAAAAACTGTTTTTT
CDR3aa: CASSPWTGEKLFF

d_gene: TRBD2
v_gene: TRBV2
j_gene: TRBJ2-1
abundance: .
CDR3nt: TGTGCCAGCAGCCCGACAGCGGGAGCCCAATACAATGAGCAGTTCTTC
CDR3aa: CASSPTAGAQYNEQFF

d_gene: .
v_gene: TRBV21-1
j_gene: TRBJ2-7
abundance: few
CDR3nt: TGTGCCAGCAGCAAAGGTGACCTCTATTACGAGCAGTACTTC
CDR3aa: CASSKGDLYYEQYF

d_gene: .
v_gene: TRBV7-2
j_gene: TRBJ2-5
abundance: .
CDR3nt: TGTGCCAGCAGCATAGGGGGGGCCCTCGGAGGGACCCAGTACTTC
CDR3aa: CASSIGGALGGTQYF

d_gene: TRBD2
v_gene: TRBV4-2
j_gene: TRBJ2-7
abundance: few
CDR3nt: TGTGCCAGCAGCCAAGCTAGCGGGGTGGGGTACGAGCAGTACTTC
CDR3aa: CASSQASGVGYEQYF

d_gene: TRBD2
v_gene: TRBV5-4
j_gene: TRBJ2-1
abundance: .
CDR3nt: TGTGCCAGCAGCTTGGCGGGCGGGAGGGGTATGCATGAGCAGTTCTTC
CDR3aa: CASSLAGGRGMHEQFF

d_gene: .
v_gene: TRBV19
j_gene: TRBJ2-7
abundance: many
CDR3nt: TGTGCCAGTAGTATAGGAGGTCGCCTTGCCGTTGACGAGCAGTACTTC
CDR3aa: CASSIGGRLAVDEQYF

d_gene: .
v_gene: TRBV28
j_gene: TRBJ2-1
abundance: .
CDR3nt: TGTGCCAGCAGTTTCCAGGGGTCGTACAATGAGCAGTTCTTC
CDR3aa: CASSFQGSYNEQFF

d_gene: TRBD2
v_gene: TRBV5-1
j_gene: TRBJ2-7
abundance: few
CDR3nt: TGCGCCAGCAGCATCCGAAGGGAGGGCGAGCAGTACTTC
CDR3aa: CASSIRREGEQYF